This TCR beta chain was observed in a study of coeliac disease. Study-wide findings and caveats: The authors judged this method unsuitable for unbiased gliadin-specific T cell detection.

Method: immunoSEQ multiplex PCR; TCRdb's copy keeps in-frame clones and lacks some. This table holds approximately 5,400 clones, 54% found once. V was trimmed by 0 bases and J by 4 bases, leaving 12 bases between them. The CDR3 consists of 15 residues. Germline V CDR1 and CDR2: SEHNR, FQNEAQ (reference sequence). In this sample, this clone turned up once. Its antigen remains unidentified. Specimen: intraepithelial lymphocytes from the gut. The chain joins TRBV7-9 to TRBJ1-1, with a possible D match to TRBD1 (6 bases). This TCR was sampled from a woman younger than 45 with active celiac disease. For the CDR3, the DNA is TGTGCCAGCAGCTTAGCAGATCCAGGGGTCACTGAAGCTTTCTTT. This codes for CASSLADPGVTEAFF.